Following are 23 T cell receptor beta chains from one sample sequenced in a study of blood T cells in healthy people across ages. The use of a sample-barcoded 5' primer and a J-beta primer mix characterized a second PCR of about 6 to 11 cycles. TCRdb reanalysed the 5' RACE reads using MiXCR and keeps one entry per CDR3 protein. The data contain approximately 780,000 distinct CDR3 sequences, approximately 24% of them seen just once; the ten biggest clones take up about 3%. These same data were also listed under a study on T cells of mothers and their children.

The sequenced sample was blood. The receptors originated from a boy aged 5-17 years in good health.

J is TRBJ2-6 and V is TRBV5-1; 8 bases are shared with TRBD1. Germline CDR1 is SGHRS and CDR2 is YFSETQ. CDR3 length: 16 amino acids. The trim removed 7 bases at V and 2 bases at J, leaving 8 bases unmatched. The CDR3 region is CASGPGQEAGANVLTF. For the CDR3, the DNA is TGCGCCAGCGGTCCGGGACAGGAAGCTGGGGCCAACGTCCTGACTTTC.

This clonotype occurred many times. The genes are TRBV6-6 and TRBJ2-4; D uncertain. This CDR3 is built from 11 residues. V was shortened by 2 bases and J by 7 bases, with 3 bases between the two germline ends. The germline gives CDR1 MNHNY, CDR2 SVGAGI (reference sequence). CDR3: CASSYDNIQYF. The CDR3 nucleotides are TGTGCCAGCAGTTACGACAACATTCAGTACTTC.

The CDR3 DNA sequence: TGTGCCAGCAGCTCCAGCGACAGGGGGACAGATACGCAGTATTTT. The encoded protein is CASSSSDRGTDTQYF. The chain combines TRBV7-9 with TRBJ2-3; TRBD1 matches at 9 bases. With V trimmed by 4 bases and J by 3 bases, 5 bases remained unmatched. From germline, CDR1 is SEHNR and CDR2 FQNEAQ (reference sequence). The CDR3 extends over 15 amino acids.

V gene TRBV12-3 or TRBV12-4 combines with J gene TRBJ2-1; D call uncertain. This CDR3 spans 11 amino acids. Trimming took off 8 bases at V and 9 bases at J, with 11 bases between the two ends. The CDR3 DNA follows: TGTGCCAGCCGCCGGGTGGGTGAGCAGTTCTTC. Amino acids: CASRRVGEQFF.

This clonotype has only a few counts. The chain recombines TRBV7-9 with TRBJ2-5; D may be TRBD1 (6 bases). V lost 1 base, J lost 1 base, and 10 bases lay in between. Germline CDR1 is SEHNR and CDR2 is FQNEAQ (reference sequence). The CDR3 runs 15 residues. In DNA, the CDR3 is TGTGCCAGCAGCTTAGAACCAGGGGCCCAAGAGACCCAGTACTTC. As protein: CASSLEPGAQETQYF. Full variable domain (missing parts from reference TRBV7-9 and TRBJ2-5): DTGVSQNPRHKITKRGQNVTFRCDPISEHNRLYWYRQTLGQGPEFLTYFQNEAQLEKSRLLSDRFSAERPKGSFSTLEIQRTEQGDSAMYLCASSLEPGAQETQYFGPGTRLLVL.

A few counts support this clonotype. The DNA of the CDR3 is TGTGCCAGCTCACCACGTTCTGGGGCGGAAGAAAAACTGTTTTTT. Translated: CASSPRSGAEEKLFF. The genes are TRBV18 and TRBJ1-4; D possibly corresponds to TRBD1 (5 bases). The CDR3 loop spans 15 amino acids. Germline CDR1 KGHSH, CDR2 LQKENI. Trimming stripped 1 base from V and 8 bases from J, with 14 bases between. The variable domain in full, completed from reference TRBV18 and TRBJ1-4, reads NAGVMQNPRHLVRRRGQEARLRCSPMKGHSHVYWYRQLPEEGLKFMVYLQKENIIDESGMPKERFSAEFPKEGPSILRIQQVVRGDSAAYFCASSPRSGAEEKLFFGSGTQLSVL.

The chain is built from TRBV7-2 and TRBJ2-7; perhaps TRBD2 as D (7 bases). CDR3 length equals 18 residues. Per the germline V gene, CDR1 is SGHTA and CDR2 is FQGNSA. Trimming took 5 bases from V and 2 from J, leaving 25 bases between them. This chain's CDR3 is CASSPRRRGTPGTYEQYF. The DNA of the CDR3 is TGTGCCAGCAGCCCCCGACGGCGGGGGACACCAGGGACCTACGAGCAGTACTTC.

This chain joins TRBV6-5 and TRBJ2-5; D gene unclear. The DNA matches TRBJ2-7 better at its end, which makes the J call doubtful. CDR3 length: 13 amino acids. Germline values: CDR1 MNHEY, CDR2 SVGAGI. The CDR3 loop reads CASSRSSAYEQYF. In nucleotides, the CDR3 is TGTGCCAGCAGCCGGTCTTCGGCCTACGAGCAGTACTTC.

The V gene is TRBV5-1, the J gene TRBJ1-3; 7 bases fit TRBD1. V was clipped by 4 bases and J by 0 bases; unmatched bases: 10. The CDR3 contains 17 residues. Germline CDR1 SGHRS, CDR2 YFSETQ. The CDR3 nucleotides are TGCGCCAGCAGCCTCGGACAGGTCGTAACCTCTGGAAACACCATATATTTT. This translates into CASSLGQVVTSGNTIYF.

This clonotype was seen more than once but under ten times. The chain joins TRBV20-1 to TRBJ2-1; TRBD2 is a possible D gene (6 bases). Germline V gene lookup returns CDR1 DFQATT and CDR2 SNEGSKA (reference sequence). The CDR3 contains 11 residues. V was shortened by 5 bases and J by 6 bases, with 8 bases between the two germline ends. The CDR3 bases are TGCAGTGCTTTGACTAGCAATGAGCAGTTCTTC. It translates to CSALTSNEQFF.

V and J are TRBV6-5 and TRBJ1-6; D perhaps matches TRBD1 (5 bases). V was shortened by 11 bases and J by 10 bases, with 15 bases between the two germline ends. There are 12 residues in the CDR3. Germline CDR1 reads MNHEY; CDR2 reads SVGAGI. The CDR3, as DNA: TGTGCCCTTGGGGGGGTTTCGTCACCCCTCCACTTT. This encodes CALGGVSSPLHF.

This clonotype was recorded a few times. The chain couples TRBV27 to TRBJ2-3; D is undetermined. The CDR3 runs 13 residues. Germline V CDR1 and CDR2: MNHEY, SMNVEV (reference sequence). V was trimmed by 6 bases and J by 2 bases, leaving 9 bases between them. The CDR3 region is CASRGILTDTQYF. DNA for the CDR3: TGTGCCAGCAGGGGGATCCTCACAGATACGCAGTATTTT.

The chain is built from TRBV5-1 and TRBJ1-1; 10 bases align to TRBD1. The V segment lost 4 bases and the J segment 6 bases; nucleotides outside the gene matches: 9. CDR3 length: 15 amino acids. From germline, CDR1 is SGHRS and CDR2 YFSETQ. The CDR3 reads CASSALGQGGAEAFF. As DNA, the CDR3 is TGCGCCAGCAGCGCCCTTGGACAGGGGGGCGCTGAAGCTTTCTTT.

The chain recombines TRBV10-3 with TRBJ2-1; 10 nucleotides line up with TRBD2. The J call is uncertain, as TRBJ2-5 better fits the DNA end. The CDR3 has 16 amino acids. The germline V gene encodes CDR1 ENHRY and CDR2 SYGVKD. In nucleotides, the CDR3 is TGTGCCATCAGTGTGGGGAGCGGGGGGGCTCGGGAGACCCAGTACTTC. Encoded protein: CAISVGSGGARETQYF.

This clonotype was found a few times. The chain has TRBV5-1 and TRBJ2-5, with TRBD2 matching over 7 bases. V was clipped by 4 bases and J by 5 bases; unmatched bases: 8. Per germline, CDR1 SGHRS and CDR2 YFSETQ. This CDR3 spans 14 amino acids. The CDR3 coding sequence is TGCGCCAGCAGCCGGCAAGGGCGGGGGGAGACCCAGTACTTC. This translates into CASSRQGRGETQYF.

This clonotype was recorded a few times. As DNA, the CDR3 is TGTGCCAGCAGTTACGATGACAGCGGGGCCGATACGCAGTATTTT. Translated, it gives CASSYDDSGADTQYF. This chain joins TRBV6-5 and TRBJ2-3, with TRBD2 identical over 7 bases. The germline V gene encodes CDR1 MNHEY and CDR2 SVGAGI. This CDR3 region has 15 residues. With V trimmed by 2 bases and J by 6 bases, 8 bases remained unmatched.

The chain links TRBV6-1 to TRBJ1-6; maybe TRBD1 (5 bases). V lost 10 bases and J lost 0, with 25 bases in between. Per germline, CDR1 MNHNS and CDR2 SASEGT. This CDR3 has 19 residues. The CDR3 is CATWKRGETRSSYNSPLHF. In DNA, the CDR3 is TGTGCCACCTGGAAAAGGGGCGAGACCCGGAGCTCCTATAATTCACCCCTCCACTTT.

The J gene is TRBJ2-5, the V gene TRBV12-3 or TRBV12-4, with D unclear. Matching the DNA end better, TRBJ2-7 makes the J call doubtful. The CDR3 sequence is 13 residues long. The CDR3 sequence is CASLSTASYEQYF. CDR3 sequence (DNA): TGTGCCAGCCTTTCAACAGCTTCCTACGAGCAGTACTTC.

This clonotype was observed a handful of times. The J gene is TRBJ2-5, the V gene TRBV6-5, with a weak D call TRBD1 (5 bases). The CDR3 contains 14 residues. Germline V gives CDR1 MNHEY, CDR2 SVGAGI. V lost 9 bases, J lost 0 bases, and 14 bases lay in between. The CDR3, as DNA: TGTGCCAGTATCCCCACAGGACACCAAGAGACCCAGTACTTC. Amino acid sequence: CASIPTGHQETQYF.

Only a few counts were recorded for this clonotype. The rearrangement joins TRBV18 to TRBJ1-1; 8 positions match TRBD1. Germline CDR1 reads KGHSH; CDR2 reads LQKENI. The CDR3 length is 16 residues. J lost 0 bases, V lost 4 bases, and 7 bases had no gene match. The CDR3 region has the DNA TGTGCCAGCTCACTCCGGACAGGGACACTGAACACTGAAGCTTTCTTT. This translates into CASSLRTGTLNTEAFF. Full variable domain (missing parts from reference TRBV18 and TRBJ1-1): NAGVMQNPRHLVRRRGQEARLRCSPMKGHSHVYWYRQLPEEGLKFMVYLQKENIIDESGMPKERFSAEFPKEGPSILRIQQVVRGDSAAYFCASSLRTGTLNTEAFFGQGTRLTVV.

The CDR3 loop reads CASTQGRHEQYF. The CDR3 DNA is TGTGCCAGCACACAGGGTAGGCACGAGCAGTACTTC. The chain links TRBV6-1 to TRBJ2-7; possible D gene TRBD1, 6 bases. Trimming cost V 7 bases and J 5 bases, with 12 bases left between them. Germline V gene data show CDR1 as MNHNS and CDR2 as SASEGT. The CDR3 is 12 amino acids.

This chain joins TRBV10-3 and TRBJ1-2; D remains ambiguous. The CDR3 loop spans 15 amino acids. Per germline, CDR1 ENHRY and CDR2 SYGVKD. V lost 7 bases and J 4 bases, leaving 19 bases between the germline ends. The chain's CDR3 is CAIKVGWARAYGYTF. In DNA form, the CDR3 reads TGTGCCATCAAGGTCGGGTGGGCTCGGGCCTATGGCTACACCTTC.

The chain combines TRBV5-1 with TRBJ1-2, with D unresolved. The CDR3 covers 13 residues. V lost 4 bases and J 4 bases, leaving 11 bases between the germline ends. Germline V CDR1 and CDR2: SGHRS, YFSETQ. This CDR3 is CASSPESFYGYTF. For the CDR3, the DNA is TGCGCCAGCAGCCCGGAAAGTTTCTATGGCTACACCTTC. The entire variable domain, with the rest obtained from reference TRBV5-1 and TRBJ1-2, is as follows: KAGVTQTPRYLIKTRGQQVTLSCSPISGHRSVSWYQQTPGQGLQFLFEYFSETQRNKGNFPGRFSGRQFSNSRSEMNVSTLELGDSALYLCASSPESFYGYTFGSGTRLTVV.